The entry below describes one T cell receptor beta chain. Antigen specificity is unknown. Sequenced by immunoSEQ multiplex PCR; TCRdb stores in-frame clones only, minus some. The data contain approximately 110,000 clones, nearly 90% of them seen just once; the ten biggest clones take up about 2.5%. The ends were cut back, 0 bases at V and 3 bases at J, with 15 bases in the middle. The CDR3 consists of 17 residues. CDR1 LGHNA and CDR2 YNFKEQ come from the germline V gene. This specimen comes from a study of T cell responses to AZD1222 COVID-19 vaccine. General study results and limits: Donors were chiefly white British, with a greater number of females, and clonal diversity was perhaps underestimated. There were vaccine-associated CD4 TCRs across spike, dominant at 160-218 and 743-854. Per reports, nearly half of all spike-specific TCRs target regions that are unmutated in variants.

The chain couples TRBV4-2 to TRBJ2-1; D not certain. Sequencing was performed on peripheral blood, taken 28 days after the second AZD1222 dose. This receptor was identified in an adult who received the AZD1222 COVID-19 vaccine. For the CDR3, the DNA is TGTGCCAGCAGCCAAGATGCCGGCAGTCCTAACTACAATGAGCAGTTCTTC. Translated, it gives CASSQDAGSPNYNEQFF.